This T cell receptor beta chain was observed in a study of molecular identifiers for immune sequencing clone quantification. Study-wide results and limits: Clones above 20 RNA copies held over 99% of effector molecules, under 1% in naive cells.

After removal of 6 bases from V and 1 base from J, the junction contained 13 bases not matched to a gene. Germline CDR1 and CDR2: MNHEY and SVGAGI. The length of the CDR3 is 18 residues. TCRdb independently ran MiXCR on the PCR reads; one entry per CDR3 protein. The data hold about 640,000 distinct CDR3 sequences, with just under 20% observed a single time. On this clonotype: Its antigen is currently unknown.

This sequence joins TRBV6-5 and TRBJ1-1; 11 bases are a match to TRBD1. The sequence was collected from a human donor in good health. Some libraries in this study had Jurkat cell RNA spiked in. The sample taken for sequencing was naive CD8+ T cells from blood, with Jurkat cell RNA spiked in. Subset given: FACS-sorted CD8+CD4-CCR7+CD45RA+ naive T cells. As DNA, the CDR3 is TGTGCCAGCAGGGACGGACAGGGGGCTTCTCCGGGGAACACTGAAGCTTTCTTT. Amino acids: CASRDGQGASPGNTEAFF.